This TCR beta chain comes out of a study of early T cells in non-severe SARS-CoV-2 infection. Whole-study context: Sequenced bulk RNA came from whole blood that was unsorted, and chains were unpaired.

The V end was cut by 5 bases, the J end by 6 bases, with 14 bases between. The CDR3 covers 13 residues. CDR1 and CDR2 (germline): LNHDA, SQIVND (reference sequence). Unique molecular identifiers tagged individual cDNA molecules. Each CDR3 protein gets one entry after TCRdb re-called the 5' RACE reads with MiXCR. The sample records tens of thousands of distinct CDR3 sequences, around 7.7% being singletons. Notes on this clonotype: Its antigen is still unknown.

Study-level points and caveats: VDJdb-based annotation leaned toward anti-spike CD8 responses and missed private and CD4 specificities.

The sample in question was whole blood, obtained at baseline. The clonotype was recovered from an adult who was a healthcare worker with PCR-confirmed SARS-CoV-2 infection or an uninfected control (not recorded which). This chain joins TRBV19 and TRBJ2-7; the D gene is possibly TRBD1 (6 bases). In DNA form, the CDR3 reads TGTGCCAGTAGTGTAGCAGGGGCGACCGAGCAGTACTTC. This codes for CASSVAGATEQYF. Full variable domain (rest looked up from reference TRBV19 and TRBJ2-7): DGGITQSPKYLFRKEGQNVTLSCEQNLNHDAMYWYRQDPGQGLRLIYYSQIVNDFQKGDIAEGYSVSREKKESFPLTVTSAQKNPTAFYLCASSVAGATEQYFGPGTRLTVT.